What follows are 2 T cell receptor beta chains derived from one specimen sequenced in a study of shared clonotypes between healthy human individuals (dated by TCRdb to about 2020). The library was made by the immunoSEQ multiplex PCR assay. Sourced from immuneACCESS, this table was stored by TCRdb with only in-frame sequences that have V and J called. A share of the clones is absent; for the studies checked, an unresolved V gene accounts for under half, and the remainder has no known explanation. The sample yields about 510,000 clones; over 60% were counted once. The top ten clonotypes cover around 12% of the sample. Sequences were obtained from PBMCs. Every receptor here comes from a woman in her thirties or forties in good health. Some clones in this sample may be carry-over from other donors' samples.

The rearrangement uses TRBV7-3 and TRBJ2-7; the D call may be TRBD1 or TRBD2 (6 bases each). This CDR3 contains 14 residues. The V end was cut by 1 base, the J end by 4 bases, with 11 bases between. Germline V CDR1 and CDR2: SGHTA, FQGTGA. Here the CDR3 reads CASSLRGGGYEQYF. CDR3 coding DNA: TGTGCCAGCAGCTTAAGAGGAGGGGGGTACGAGCAGTACTTC.

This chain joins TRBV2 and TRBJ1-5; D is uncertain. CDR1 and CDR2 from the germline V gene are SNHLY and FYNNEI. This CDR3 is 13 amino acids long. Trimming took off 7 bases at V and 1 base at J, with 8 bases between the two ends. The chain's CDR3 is CASNRESNQPQHF. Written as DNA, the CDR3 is TGTGCCAGCAATCGGGAAAGCAATCAGCCCCAGCATTTT.